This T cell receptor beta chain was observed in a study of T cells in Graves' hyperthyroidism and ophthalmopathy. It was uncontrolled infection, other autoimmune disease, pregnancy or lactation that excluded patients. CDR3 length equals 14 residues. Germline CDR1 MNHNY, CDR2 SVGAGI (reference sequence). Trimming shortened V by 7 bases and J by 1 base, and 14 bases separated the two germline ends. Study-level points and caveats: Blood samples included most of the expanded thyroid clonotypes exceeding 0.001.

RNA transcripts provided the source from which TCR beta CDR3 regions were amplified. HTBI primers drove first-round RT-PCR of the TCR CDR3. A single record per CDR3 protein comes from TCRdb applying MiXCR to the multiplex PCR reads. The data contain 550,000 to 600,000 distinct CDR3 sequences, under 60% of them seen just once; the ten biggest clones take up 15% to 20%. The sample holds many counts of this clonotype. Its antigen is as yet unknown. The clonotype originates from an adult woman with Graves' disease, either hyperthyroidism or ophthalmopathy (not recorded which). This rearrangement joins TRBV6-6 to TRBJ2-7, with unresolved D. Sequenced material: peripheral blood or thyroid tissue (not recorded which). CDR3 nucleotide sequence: TGTGCCAGCACCGAGGTGGAGATTTCCTACGAGCAGTACTTC. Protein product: CASTEVEISYEQYF.